The 26 T cell receptor beta chains in this list originate from one sample, sequenced in a study of identifying expanded T cells in peripheral blood (dated by TCRdb to the late 2010s). The library was built by means of the immunoSEQ multiplex PCR assay. TCRdb limited this immuneACCESS table to in-frame rearrangements with V and J called. A share of clones is missing; checked studies link under half to unresolved V genes, and the rest is unexplained. The sample table holds some 93,000 clones, of which almost 90% were seen once. About 3.9% of the sample rests with the top ten. Sequencing was carried out using blood. The origin of the receptors is a person between 18 and 75 years old in good health.

This chain uses TRBV6-1 with TRBJ1-4, with D possibly being TRBD1 (5 bases). V dropped 5 bases and J dropped 5 bases, with 9 bases sitting between them. The CDR3 loop spans 13 amino acids. The germline gives CDR1 MNHNS, CDR2 SASEGT. CDR3: CASSPWTNEKLFF. DNA of the CDR3: TGTGCCAGCAGTCCATGGACAAATGAAAAACTGTTTTTT.

V usage is TRBV9 and J usage is TRBJ1-2; no firm D call. Germline loops: CDR1 SGDLS, CDR2 YYNGEE. This CDR3 comprises 13 residues. The germline V and J ends were trimmed by 0 bases and 2 bases, with 5 bases remaining between them. The CDR3 is CASSVDQNYGYTF. Written as DNA, the CDR3 is TGTGCCAGCAGCGTAGACCAGAACTATGGCTACACCTTC. Combining the CDR3 with reference TRBV9 and TRBJ1-2 gives the whole variable domain DSGVTQTPKHLITATGQRVTLRCSPRSGDLSVYWYQQSLDQGLQFLIQYYNGEERAKGNILERFSAQQFPDLHSELNLSSLELGDSALYFCASSVDQNYGYTFGSGTRLTVV.

This clone was seen a single time. The chain employs TRBV6-5 and TRBJ2-7, with a weak D call TRBD2 (5 bases). Germline CDR1 is MNHEY and CDR2 is SVGAGI. Trimming removed 6 bases at V and 3 bases at J, with 12 bases between. This CDR3 has 13 amino acids. The CDR3 sequence: CASRRGLGYEQYF. The CDR3, as DNA: TGTGCCAGCAGGCGCGGACTCGGCTACGAGCAGTACTTC.

This clone showed up just once. The chain is built from TRBV21-1 and TRBJ2-3; the DNA was not compared with TRBD1, the D call given in the table. TRBV21-1 is classified as a pseudogene. The CDR3 is made up of 16 amino acids. The CDR3 reads CASSKFRGQGPDTQYF. The DNA for the CDR3 is TGTGCCAGCAGCAAATTTAGAGGACAGGGACCAGATACGCAGTATTTT.

The chain's CDR3 is CASSSGPGGYTF. The CDR3 DNA reads TGTGCCAGCAGTTCCGGTCCCGGGGGCTACACCTTC. The chain links TRBV28 to TRBJ1-2; no reliable D call. Germline values: CDR1 MDHEN, CDR2 SYDVKM. Trimming took off 4 bases at V and 8 bases at J, with 11 bases between the two ends. The CDR3 runs to 12 residues.

The CDR3 region is CARARDRLDYEQYF. Here the CDR3 DNA reads TGTGCCAGAGCCCGGGACCGCCTCGACTACGAGCAGTACTTC. V gene TRBV6-5 combines with J gene TRBJ2-7, with D perhaps matching TRBD1 or TRBD2 (5 bases each). The germline V gene has CDR1 MNHEY and CDR2 SVGAGI. V gave up 9 bases and J gave up 3 bases, with 18 bases separating them. The CDR3 loop spans 14 amino acids.

V is TRBV19 and J is TRBJ2-3; D remains unclear. Deletions cut 2 bases from V and 4 bases from J, with 4 bases between. This CDR3 region has 12 residues. Germline V CDR1 and CDR2: LNHDA, SQIVND (reference sequence). The CDR3 reads CASSIIADTQYF. In DNA, the CDR3 is TGTGCCAGTAGTATAATAGCAGATACGCAGTATTTT.

The genes are TRBV5-4 and TRBJ1-6; 10 positions agree with TRBD1. The germline V gene has CDR1 SGHNT and CDR2 YYREEE (reference sequence). The CDR3 length is 16 residues. Trimming removed 3 bases from V and 9 bases from J; junction bases left unmatched: 9. The CDR3 DNA follows: TGTGCCAGCAGCTATACGACAGGGGGCAATGGTTCACCCCTCCACTTT. It yields the protein CASSYTTGGNGSPLHF.

The chain carries TRBV28 and TRBJ1-2; D may be TRBD1 (6 bases). The germline V gene encodes CDR1 MDHEN and CDR2 SYDVKM. This CDR3 has 14 residues. With 4 bases removed from V and 4 bases from J, the gap between germline ends came to 13 bases. As DNA, the CDR3 is TGTGCCAGCAGTTCCCCAGGGGAGACCTATGGCTACACCTTC. This encodes CASSSPGETYGYTF.

The genes are TRBV5-1 and TRBJ2-5; 7 positions match TRBD1. Germline-derived CDR1 and CDR2 are SGHRS and YFSETQ. The CDR3 contains 14 residues. V shed 4 bases and J 4 bases; nucleotides not matched to a gene: 7. The CDR3 protein is CASSRQGDGETQYF. The CDR3 region has the DNA TGCGCCAGCAGCCGACAGGGCGACGGAGAGACCCAGTACTTC.

This chain links TRBV23-1 with TRBJ2-6, with a tentative D call TRBD1 (5 bases). TRBV23-1 is an ORF for which the function is uncertain. This CDR3 comprises 18 residues. V shed 0 bases and J shed 0 bases, with 12 bases lying between them. CDR3 amino acids: CASSQSVRAFSGANVLTF. CDR3 sequence (DNA): TGCGCCAGCAGTCAATCGGTCAGGGCCTTCTCTGGGGCCAACGTCCTGACTTTC.

The chain recombines TRBV2 with TRBJ1-5; TRBD1 is a possible D gene (6 bases). Trimming cost V 6 bases and J 3 bases, with 15 bases left between them. The germline CDR1 and CDR2 sequences are SNHLY and FYNNEI. There are 15 residues in the CDR3. The CDR3 nucleotides read TGTGCCAGCAGAAGACGACAGGACATCAATCAGCCCCAGCATTTT. Translation gives CASRRRQDINQPQHF.

V and J are TRBV28 and TRBJ1-5; D might be TRBD1 (5 bases). Germline CDR1 is MDHEN and CDR2 is SYDVKM. This CDR3 spans 14 amino acids. V lost 3 bases and J lost 7, with 13 bases in between. The CDR3 region is CASSFYRSRQPQHF. CDR3 coding DNA: TGTGCCAGCAGTTTTTACAGGAGTAGGCAGCCCCAGCATTTT.

V is TRBV5-5 and J is TRBJ2-7, with a tentative D call TRBD1 (6 bases). Trimming removed 4 bases at V and 0 bases at J, with 17 bases between. Germline CDR1 is SGHKS and CDR2 is YYEKEE (reference sequence). The CDR3 totals 16 residues. This CDR3 is CASSPRGRQTSYEQYF. The CDR3 nucleotides are TGTGCCAGCAGCCCCAGGGGTCGACAGACCTCCTACGAGCAGTACTTC.

This chain links TRBV11-2 with TRBJ2-7; 7 bases are shared with TRBD2. Germline-derived CDR1 and CDR2 are SGHAT and FQNNGV. CDR3 length: 11 residues. V lost 4 bases to trimming and J lost 12 bases; unmatched junction nucleotides: 6. DNA for the CDR3: TGTGCCAGCAGCTCCGGGACTATCAGGTACTTC. It encodes CASSSGTIRYF.

This chain links TRBV30 with TRBJ1-5; D is possibly TRBD1 (6 bases). The CDR3 has 14 amino acids. Per germline, CDR1 GTSNPN and CDR2 SVGIG (reference sequence). The ends were cut back, 3 bases at V and 5 bases at J, with 14 bases in the middle. DNA for the CDR3: TGTGCCTGGAGGGGGAGGGGGATCCATCAGCCCCAGCATTTT. It translates to CAWRGRGIHQPQHF.

The chain couples TRBV28 to TRBJ2-2, with TRBD1 matching 7 bases. There are 16 residues in the CDR3. Per germline, CDR1 MDHEN and CDR2 SYDVKM. V shed 8 bases, J shed 8 bases, and the junction held 17 bases outside the gene matches. CDR3 nucleotide sequence: TGTGCCAGCTCTACTCCGGCGGCAGGGGGAATGGGGGAGCTGTTTTTT. Protein sequence: CASSTPAAGGMGELFF. Together with reference TRBV28 and TRBJ2-2, the CDR3 gives the full variable domain: DVKVTQSSRYLVKRTGEKVFLECVQDMDHENMFWYRQDPGLGLRLIYFSYDVKMKEKGDIPEGYSVSREKKERFSLILESASTNQTSMYLCASSTPAAGGMGELFFGEGSRLTVL.

This clone is labeled medium-sized. The V and J genes are TRBV27 and TRBJ2-4, with 10 nucleotides matching TRBD2. Germline values: CDR1 MNHEY, CDR2 SMNVEV (reference sequence). This CDR3 has 17 amino acids. The trim removed 2 bases at V and 7 bases at J, leaving 11 bases unmatched. In nucleotides, the CDR3 is TGTGCCAGCAGTTTAAAGGTTCCTAGCGGGGGATTTAACATTCAGTACTTC. As protein: CASSLKVPSGGFNIQYF.

This chain links TRBV5-1 with TRBJ1-1, with D uncertain. This CDR3 is built from 14 residues. V lost 0 bases and J 2 bases, leaving 8 bases between the germline ends. The germline V gene has CDR1 SGHRS and CDR2 YFSETQ. CDR3 region: CASSLVAENTEAFF. DNA of the CDR3: TGCGCCAGCAGCTTGGTGGCAGAAAACACTGAAGCTTTCTTT.

The chain couples TRBV5-1 to TRBJ2-7; D remains unclear. Germline assignment: CDR1 SGHRS and CDR2 YFSETQ. The CDR3 totals 13 residues. Between the trimmed V and J ends, which lost 2 bases and 5 bases, there was a span of 11 bases. The CDR3 DNA is TGCGCCAGCAGCTTTGGGGATTCTAACGAGCAGTACTTC. Translated: CASSFGDSNEQYF.

The DNA for the CDR3 is TGTGCCAGTACCCGGACACAGAGCTATGGCTACACCTTC. It specifies CASTRTQSYGYTF. This sequence joins TRBV19 and TRBJ1-2, with a tentative D call TRBD1 (5 bases). Germline CDR1 LNHDA, CDR2 SQIVND (reference sequence). The V end lost 7 bases, the J end lost 4 bases, and 13 bases lay between the germline ends. This CDR3 contains 13 residues.

CDR3 region: CASSLAGYNEQFF. The DNA for the CDR3 is TGTGCCAGCAGCTTAGCCGGATACAATGAGCAGTTCTTC. This rearrangement joins TRBV11-2 to TRBJ2-1; D remains unclear. The CDR3 spans 13 residues. CDR1 and CDR2 from the germline V gene are SGHAT and FQNNGV. V dropped 1 base and J dropped 4 bases, with 5 bases sitting between them.

This clone was counted between two and nine times. This rearrangement joins TRBV28 to TRBJ2-1; unclear D gene. CDR3 size: 15 residues. The ends were cut back, 6 bases at V and 4 bases at J, with 16 bases in the middle. CDR1 is MDHEN and CDR2 is SYDVKM in the germline V gene. The CDR3 sequence: CASSSNPPVYNEQFF. The CDR3 nucleotides read TGTGCCAGCAGCTCCAATCCCCCGGTTTACAATGAGCAGTTCTTC.

The chain joins TRBV15 to TRBJ2-3, with D maybe TRBD2 (7 bases). Germline V gene sequence: CDR1 LNHNV, CDR2 YYDKDF (reference sequence). CDR3 size: 18 residues. V lost 3 bases and J 4 bases, leaving 23 bases between the germline ends. The CDR3 loop reads CATSRKTIGGGLSDTQYF. The CDR3 bases are TGTGCCACCAGCAGGAAAACTATTGGGGGGGGCCTTTCAGATACGCAGTATTTT.

This chain connects TRBV5-1 to TRBJ1-6, with TRBD1 matching over 7 bases. Germline lookup yields CDR1 SGHRS and CDR2 YFSETQ. The trim removed 4 bases at V and 5 bases at J, leaving 9 bases unmatched. The CDR3 is 16 amino acids. Here the CDR3 DNA reads TGCGCCAGCAGCCCGGTACAGGGGACCGATAATTCACCCCTCCACTTT. Protein sequence: CASSPVQGTDNSPLHF.

The chain has TRBV14 and TRBJ2-1; 8 bases agree with TRBD1. Germline CDR1 SGHDN, CDR2 FVKESK. This CDR3 spans 16 amino acids. The V segment lost 4 bases and the J segment 3 bases; nucleotides outside the gene matches: 8. The CDR3 DNA follows: TGTGCCAGCAGCCCCCTACGGGGACAGGACTACAATGAGCAGTTCTTC. Protein sequence: CASSPLRGQDYNEQFF.